This note documents a single T cell receptor beta chain sequence. The source of the sample is a study of T cell responses to AZD1222 COVID-19 vaccine. Measured with immunoSEQ multiplex PCR; TCRdb has only the in-frame clones, and not every one. The data hold some 170,000 clones, with over 85% observed a single time. J was trimmed by 4 bases and V by 5 bases; bases with no gene match: 12. CDR1 is LNHDA and CDR2 is SQIVND in the germline V gene (reference sequence). The CDR3 sequence is 16 residues long. This sequence originates from an adult who received the MenACWY meningococcal vaccine as a control. This sample comprised peripheral blood, obtained 28 days after the second dose of the MenACWY control vaccine. This rearrangement joins TRBV19 to TRBJ2-7; 9 bases agree with TRBD1. The chain's CDR3 is CASSPKDRGIHYEQYF. The CDR3 DNA follows: TGTGCCAGTAGTCCCAAGGACAGGGGAATTCATTACGAGCAGTACTTC.